The next 5 T cell receptor beta chains were all read from a single sample in a study of cytomegalovirus exposure and HLA in healthy donors. The PCR made use of 60 Vbeta and 13 Jbeta primers. Clones were read by immunoSEQ multiplex PCR, and TCRdb kept only the in-frame ones, dropping some. The sample includes around 150,000 clones, more than 60% seen only once; the top ten take about 10%. The sample taken for sequencing was PBMCs. The receptors shown here come from a man between 18 and 35 years old in good health and CMV-seropositive.

This clone was counted many times. The chain joins TRBV6-1 to TRBJ2-7; 8 nucleotides line up with TRBD2. Germline CDR1 reads MNHNS; CDR2 reads SASEGT. The J segment lost 3 bases and the V segment lost 4 bases, leaving 5 bases of the junction unmatched. The CDR3 extends over 14 amino acids. CDR3 residues: CASSVGRAVYEQYF. The DNA of the CDR3 is TGTGCCAGCAGTGTCGGGAGGGCCGTCTACGAGCAGTACTTC.

V is TRBV5-1 and J is TRBJ2-2; D possibly corresponds to TRBD2 (6 bases). V gave up 1 base and J gave up 0 bases, with 13 bases separating them. This CDR3 is built from 17 residues. Germline V gene lookup returns CDR1 SGHRS and CDR2 YFSETQ. The CDR3 nucleotides are TGCGCCAGCAGCTTGTTCGGGGGAGCCGCGAACACCGGGGAGCTGTTTTTT. Residues: CASSLFGGAANTGELFF.

The CDR3 nucleotides are TGTGCCAGCAGCCAGACCGGGACAGGGGCCTACGAGCAGTACTTC. This codes for CASSQTGTGAYEQYF. This chain connects TRBV4-2 to TRBJ2-5, with TRBD1 matching 10 bases. Gene TRBJ2-7 matches the end of the DNA better, so the J call may be wrong. Germline CDR1 is LGHNA and CDR2 is YNFKEQ. The CDR3 contains 15 residues.

The chain combines TRBV9 with TRBJ2-1; 10 bases align to TRBD2. Trimming cost V 5 bases and J 5 bases; bases outside gene matches: 7. CDR1 and CDR2 (germline): SGDLS, YYNGEE. The CDR3 extends over 15 amino acids. The CDR3 DNA reads TGTGCCAGCAGACCGGGGACTAGCGTGCACAATGAGCAGTTCTTC. It codes for CASRPGTSVHNEQFF.

Here the CDR3 reads CASSRLAGIYNEQFF. In DNA, the CDR3 is TGTGCCAGCAGCCGACTAGCGGGGATATACAATGAGCAGTTCTTC. The chain employs TRBV5-4 and TRBJ2-1, with 11 bases aligning to TRBD2. This CDR3 is 15 amino acids long. The V and J ends lost 4 bases and 4 bases, in that order; junction bases with no gene match: 4. Germline lookup yields CDR1 SGHNT and CDR2 YYREEE (reference sequence).